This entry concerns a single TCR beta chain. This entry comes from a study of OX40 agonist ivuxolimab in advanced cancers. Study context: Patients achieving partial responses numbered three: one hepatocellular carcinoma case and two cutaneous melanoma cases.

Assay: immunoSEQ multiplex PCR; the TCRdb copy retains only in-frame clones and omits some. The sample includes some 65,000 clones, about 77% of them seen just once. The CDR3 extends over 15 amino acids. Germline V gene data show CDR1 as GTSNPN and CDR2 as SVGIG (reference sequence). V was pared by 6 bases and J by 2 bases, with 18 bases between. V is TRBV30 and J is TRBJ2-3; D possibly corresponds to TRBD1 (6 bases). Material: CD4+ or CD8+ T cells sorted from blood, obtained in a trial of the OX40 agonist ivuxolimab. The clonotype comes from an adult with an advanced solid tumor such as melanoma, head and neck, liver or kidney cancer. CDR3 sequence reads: CACDVRGAPTDTQYF. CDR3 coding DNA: TGTGCCTGCGATGTCAGGGGCGCGCCCACAGATACGCAGTATTTT.